Below, 8 T cell receptor beta chains from the same sample are listed, as sequenced in a study of spatial heterogeneity in lung cancer. General study findings and limits: Expanded alpha and beta TCR counts within tumors tracked tumor mutation counts.

Time point noted: sample taken at primary tumor resection. For these receptors, no antigen is known. MiXCR was run by TCRdb on the 5' RACE reads, yielding one entry per CDR3 protein. The sample yields over 1,400 distinct CDR3 sequences, roughly a quarter seen once. The specimen comprised lung tumor tissue, sampled at surgery. These receptors originate from a female donor with early-stage non-small cell lung cancer.

This clonotype has a handful of counts. The DNA of the CDR3 is TGCGCCAGCAGCCCGGAAAATTCACCCCTCCACTTT. The encoded protein is CASSPENSPLHF. The chain employs TRBV5-1 and TRBJ1-6; D call uncertain. The CDR3 is 12 residues long. Germline lookup yields CDR1 SGHRS and CDR2 YFSETQ. Between the trimmed V and J ends, which lost 4 bases and 7 bases, there was a span of 6 bases.

This chain uses TRBV5-1 with TRBJ1-1, with TRBD1 matching 10 bases. The trim removed 3 bases at V and 3 bases at J, leaving 2 bases unmatched. CDR1 and CDR2 (germline): SGHRS, YFSETQ. CDR3 length equals 14 residues. The CDR3 DNA sequence: TGCGCCAGCAGCTGGGGACAGGGGCACACTGAAGCTTTCTTT. Its protein is CASSWGQGHTEAFF.

By share of the sample, this clonotype is medium-sized. This chain links TRBV15 with TRBJ1-5; possibly TRBD1 for D (6 bases). The CDR3 contains 15 residues. Germline V CDR1 and CDR2: LNHNV, YYDKDF (reference sequence). Trimming cost V 0 bases and J 6 bases, with 12 bases left between them. The CDR3 protein is CATSRDRVGAQPQHF. CDR3 DNA sequence: TGTGCCACCAGCAGAGACAGGGTGGGGGCTCAGCCCCAGCATTTT.

This chain joins TRBV12-3 or TRBV12-4 and TRBJ2-5; D unclear. Trimming took 3 bases from V and 2 from J, leaving 7 bases between them. The CDR3 contains 13 residues. The CDR3 nucleotides are TGTGCCAGCAGTTTTATCTGGCAAGAGACCCAGTACTTC. This gives the protein CASSFIWQETQYF.

In its sample, this clonotype ranks as medium-sized. The chain joins TRBV5-1 to TRBJ2-3; 10 bases are a match to TRBD2. The germline gives CDR1 SGHRS, CDR2 YFSETQ. This CDR3 spans 15 amino acids. With V trimmed by 4 bases and J by 4 bases, 6 bases remained unmatched. In DNA form, the CDR3 reads TGCGCCAGCAGCCTGCTAGCGGGAGAGGCAGATACGCAGTATTTT. Amino acid sequence: CASSLLAGEADTQYF.

The V gene is TRBV20-1, the J gene TRBJ2-2; D call uncertain. The germline CDR1 and CDR2 sequences are DFQATT and SNEGSKA (reference sequence). With 2 bases removed from V and 5 bases from J, the gap between germline ends came to 9 bases. The CDR3 runs 13 residues. The CDR3 sequence is CSARRRETGELFF. The DNA of the CDR3 is TGCAGTGCTAGAAGGAGAGAGACCGGGGAGCTGTTTTTT.

In its sample, this clonotype is medium-sized. This chain uses TRBV6-6 with TRBJ1-6, with D perhaps matching TRBD1 (6 bases). Germline V gives CDR1 MNHNY, CDR2 SVGAGI (reference sequence). V lost 5 bases and J lost 8, with 16 bases in between. The CDR3 totals 15 residues. CDR3 sequence: CASSGGAGKDSPLHF. The CDR3 region has the DNA TGTGCCAGCAGTGGGGGGGCAGGGAAGGATTCACCCCTCCACTTT.

Points on this clonotype: The junction departs from germline at one end; a sequencing error may be responsible. V gene TRBV20-1 combines with J gene TRBJ2-4; a possible D gene is TRBD2 (6 bases). The CDR3 is 12 amino acids. Germline values: CDR1 DFQATT, CDR2 SNEGSKA (reference sequence). This CDR3 reads CSARDTGRGELF. The CDR3, as DNA: TGCAGTGCTAGAGATACAGGCCGCGGGGAGCTCTTC.